This T cell receptor beta chain derives from a study of T cells after yellow fever vaccination (dated by TCRdb to between 2018 and 2021). Notes on the research overall: The SMART-Seq v4 Ultra Low Input RNA kit was used to prepare libraries from fractions with low cell numbers. To track T-cell clones before and after primary and booster YFV17D yellow fever vaccination, bulk TCR alpha and beta repertoires were sequenced longitudinally. Blood samples were taken at several timepoints before and after primary and secondary immunization, and bulk PBMC replicates and cell subsets were isolated. Two healthy male donors, one aged 18 to 30 and one aged 30 to 39 years, were included in the cohort.

In this sample, this clonotype turned up a few times. Its antigen target is currently unknown. Base qualities are not recorded, but no much larger clone differs from it by a single base. General study outcomes and caveats: A small fraction of clonotypes showed up in both the CD4 and CD8 compartments, probably as a result of convergent recombination. Computational filtering was needed because FACS-sorted repertoires could contain abundant contaminating clonotypes from the bulk population. Most clones expanded after primary vaccination were re-detected after the booster (almost 98% of CD4 and around 88% of CD8), suggesting broad memory maintenance. Compared with the primary T-cell response, the secondary T-cell response was faster but weaker, reaching its peak on day 5 rather than on day 15. Because the study included only a couple of donors, the extent to which the findings can be generalized is limited.

The treatment or condition label for this specimen denotes: live attenuated yellow fever vaccine strain. A standard Ficoll-Paque protocol was used to isolate PBMCs from peripheral blood. CD4 and CD8 T-cell fractions were isolated with Dynabeads CD4 and CD8 positive selection kits. TriZol was used to extract RNA from bulk PBMCs, CD4 and CD8 fractions, and dextramer-positive and dextramer-negative fractions. Synthesis of TCR cDNA relied on 5'RACE template switching, a step that introduced a universal primer site along with unique molecular identifiers. Priming for cDNA synthesis came from both the TCR alpha and TCR beta constant segments. Library amplification involved two PCR steps, and the second step added sample barcodes and sequencing adapters. Sequencing of the libraries was done on either Illumina HiSeq 2500 (2x100 bp) or NovaSeq (2x150 bp). In the authors' own workflow: Reads were demultiplexed and collapsed into UMI consensus sequences with MIGEC, and V(D)J alignment was performed with MiXCR. Clonotypes responding to the vaccine were identified with edgeR on replicate PBMC samples, with the criteria of FDR below 0.01 and a log2 fold change above 5 up to day 15. Bulk clonotypes were assigned CD4 or CD8 identity according to which sequenced CD4 or CD8 repertoire held them at higher abundance. Using fastp trimming at Q25 and MiXCR clonotype assembly, TCRdb reanalyzed the public sequencing data and kept in-frame beta chains. Here each entry gathers all rows of one CDR3 protein and keeps the most common genes and DNA. TCRdb's processing, not the authors' own work, is the source of the V and J calls. This sample comprises 200,000 to 300,000 distinct CDR3 sequences, 10% to 15% of them detected only once. The top ten clones comprise approximately 0.49% of the sample.

This sequence originates from a man aged 25-45 years who received the YFV17D yellow fever vaccine. The sequencing here drew on CD4+ T cells sorted from PBMCs, taken 45 days after the yellow fever booster vaccination.

In nucleotide form, the sequence is TGCGCCAGCAGGAGTGAGGGACAGGGTTACAATGAGCAGTTCTTC. Protein translation: CASRSEGQGYNEQFF. Here the chain combines TRBV5-1 and TRBJ2-1, with TRBD1 matching 9 junction bases. The germline V gene provides CDR1 SGHRS and CDR2 YFSETQ. The germline V end is reduced by 5 bases and the J end by 4 bases; junction bases left unmatched: 7. From the cysteine up to the phenylalanine, the CDR3 has a length of 15 residues. Only the CDR3 part of the read is kept: 45 bases, read in frame from the first base.